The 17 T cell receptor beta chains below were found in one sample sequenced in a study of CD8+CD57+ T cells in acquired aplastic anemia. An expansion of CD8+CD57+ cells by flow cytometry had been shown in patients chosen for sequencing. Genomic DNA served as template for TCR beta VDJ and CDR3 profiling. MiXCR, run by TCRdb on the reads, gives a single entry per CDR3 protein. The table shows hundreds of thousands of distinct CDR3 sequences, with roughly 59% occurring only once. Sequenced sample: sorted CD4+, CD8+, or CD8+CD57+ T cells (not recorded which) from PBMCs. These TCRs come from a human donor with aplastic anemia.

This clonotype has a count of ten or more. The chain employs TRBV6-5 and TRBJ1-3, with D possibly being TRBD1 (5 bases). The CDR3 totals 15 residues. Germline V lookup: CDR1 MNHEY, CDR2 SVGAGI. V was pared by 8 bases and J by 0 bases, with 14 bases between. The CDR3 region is CASQAGTFSGNTIYF. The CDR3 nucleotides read TGTGCCAGCCAAGCAGGGACTTTCTCTGGAAACACCATATATTTT.

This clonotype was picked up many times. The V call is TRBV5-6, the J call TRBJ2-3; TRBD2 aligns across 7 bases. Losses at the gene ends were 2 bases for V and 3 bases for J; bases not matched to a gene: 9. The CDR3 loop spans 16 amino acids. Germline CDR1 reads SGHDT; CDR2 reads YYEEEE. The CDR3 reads CASSFTIGLGTDTQYF. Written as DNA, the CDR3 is TGTGCCAGCAGCTTCACAATAGGACTAGGGACAGATACGCAGTATTTT. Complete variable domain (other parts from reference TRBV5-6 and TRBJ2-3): DAGVTQSPTHLIKTRGQQVTLRCSPKSGHDTVSWYQQALGQGPQFIFQYYEEEERQRGNFPDRFSGHQFPNYSSELNVNALLLGDSALYLCASSFTIGLGTDTQYFGPGTRLTVL.

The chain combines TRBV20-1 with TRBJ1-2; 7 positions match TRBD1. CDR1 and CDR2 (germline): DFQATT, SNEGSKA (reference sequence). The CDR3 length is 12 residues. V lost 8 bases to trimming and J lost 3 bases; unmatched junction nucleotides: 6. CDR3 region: CSMTGMDYGYTF. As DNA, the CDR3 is TGCAGTATGACAGGGATGGACTATGGCTACACCTTC.

CDR3 in amino acids: CASSTGTSGRAYEQYF. CDR3 bases: TGCGCCAGCAGCACCGGGACTAGCGGGAGGGCCTACGAGCAGTACTTC. The rearrangement joins TRBV10-2 to TRBJ2-7; 16 bases fit TRBD2. Germline CDR1 WSHSY, CDR2 SAAADI. This CDR3 is built from 16 residues. With 6 bases clipped from V and 2 bases from J, the junction kept 4 bases outside the gene matches.

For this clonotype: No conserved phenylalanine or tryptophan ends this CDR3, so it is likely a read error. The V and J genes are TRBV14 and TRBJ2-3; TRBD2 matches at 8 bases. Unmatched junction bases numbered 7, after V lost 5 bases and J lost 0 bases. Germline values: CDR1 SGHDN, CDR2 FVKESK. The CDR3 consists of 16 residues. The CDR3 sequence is CASSIPSGFSTDTQYL. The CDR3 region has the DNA TGTGCCAGCAGCATACCTAGCGGGTTTAGCACAGATACGCAGTATCTT.

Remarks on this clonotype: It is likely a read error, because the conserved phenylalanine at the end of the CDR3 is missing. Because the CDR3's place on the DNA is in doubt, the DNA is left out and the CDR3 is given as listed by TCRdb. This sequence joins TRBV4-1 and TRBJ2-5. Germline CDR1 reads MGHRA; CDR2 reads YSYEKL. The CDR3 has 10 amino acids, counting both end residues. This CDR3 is CASSQEGRMR.

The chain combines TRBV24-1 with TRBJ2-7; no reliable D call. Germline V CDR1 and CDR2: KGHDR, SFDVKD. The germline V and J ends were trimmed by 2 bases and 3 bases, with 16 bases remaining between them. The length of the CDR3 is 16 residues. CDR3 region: CATSDSDGPRLYEQYF. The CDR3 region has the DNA TGTGCCACCAGTGATTCTGACGGCCCCCGACTCTACGAGCAGTACTTC.

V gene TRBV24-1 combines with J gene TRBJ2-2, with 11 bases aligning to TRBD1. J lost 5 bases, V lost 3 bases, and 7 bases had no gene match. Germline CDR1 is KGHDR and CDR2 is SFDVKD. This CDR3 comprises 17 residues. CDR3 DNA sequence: TGTGCCACCAGTGATCTCGGACAGGGGGCGAGGACCGGGGAGCTGTTTTTT. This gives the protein CATSDLGQGARTGELFF.

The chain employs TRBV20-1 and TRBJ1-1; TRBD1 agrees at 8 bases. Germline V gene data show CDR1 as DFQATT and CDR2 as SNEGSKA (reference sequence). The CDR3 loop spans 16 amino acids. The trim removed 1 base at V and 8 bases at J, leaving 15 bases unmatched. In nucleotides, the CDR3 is TGCAGTGCTAGAGGGATGGGCTCCCCAGGGGGCCCGGAAGCTTTCTTT. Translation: CSARGMGSPGGPEAFF.

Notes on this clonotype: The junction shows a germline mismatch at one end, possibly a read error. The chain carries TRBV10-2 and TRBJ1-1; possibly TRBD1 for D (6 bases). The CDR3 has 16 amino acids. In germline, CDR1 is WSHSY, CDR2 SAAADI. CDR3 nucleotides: TGTACCAGCTGTTACTCGGTAGGGGGGGTGAACACTGAAGCTTTCTTT. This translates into CTSCYSVGGVNTEAFF.

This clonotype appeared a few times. The chain's CDR3 is CSVLTAGTGSYEQYF. The CDR3 DNA sequence: TGCAGCGTGCTTACCGCCGGGACAGGGTCTTACGAGCAGTACTTC. The V and J genes are TRBV29-1 and TRBJ2-7; 9 bases line up with TRBD1. V was pared by 6 bases and J by 4 bases, with 13 bases of the junction left unmatched. This CDR3 is built from 15 residues. Germline V lookup: CDR1 SQVTM, CDR2 ANQGSEA.

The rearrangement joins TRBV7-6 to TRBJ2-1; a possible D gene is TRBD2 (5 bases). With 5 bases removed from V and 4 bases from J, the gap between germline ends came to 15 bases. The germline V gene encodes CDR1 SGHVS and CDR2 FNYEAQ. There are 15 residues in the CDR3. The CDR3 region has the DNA TGTGCCAGCAGCCCCCCGGACTGGAATTACAATGAGCAGTTCTTC. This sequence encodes CASSPPDWNYNEQFF. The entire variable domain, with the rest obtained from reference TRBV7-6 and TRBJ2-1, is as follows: GAGVSQSPRYKVTKRGQDVALRCDPISGHVSLYWYRQALGQGPEFLTYFNYEAQQDKSGLPNDRFSAERPEGSISTLTIQRTEQRDSAMYRCASSPPDWNYNEQFFGPGTRLTVL.

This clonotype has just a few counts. CDR3 amino acids: CASSFQRGAVGEQFF. The CDR3 DNA is TGTGCCAGCAGTTTTCAGCGGGGGGCCGTTGGTGAGCAGTTCTTC. The J gene is TRBJ2-1, the V gene TRBV12-3 or TRBV12-4; 9 positions agree with TRBD2. V shed 3 bases and J 9 bases; nucleotides not matched to a gene: 9. The CDR3 spans 15 residues.

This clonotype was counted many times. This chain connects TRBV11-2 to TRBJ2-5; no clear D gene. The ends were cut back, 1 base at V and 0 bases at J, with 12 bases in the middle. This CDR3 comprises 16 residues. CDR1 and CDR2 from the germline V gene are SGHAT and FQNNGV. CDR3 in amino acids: CASSLVFLVNQETQYF. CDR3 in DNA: TGTGCCAGCAGCTTAGTTTTCCTTGTAAACCAAGAGACCCAGTACTTC.

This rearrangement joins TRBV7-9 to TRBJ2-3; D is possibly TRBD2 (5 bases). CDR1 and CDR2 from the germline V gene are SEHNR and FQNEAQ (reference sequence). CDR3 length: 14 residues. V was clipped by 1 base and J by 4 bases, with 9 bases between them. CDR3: CASSLVGGSDTQYF. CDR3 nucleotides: TGTGCCAGCAGCTTAGTCGGAGGTTCAGATACGCAGTATTTT.

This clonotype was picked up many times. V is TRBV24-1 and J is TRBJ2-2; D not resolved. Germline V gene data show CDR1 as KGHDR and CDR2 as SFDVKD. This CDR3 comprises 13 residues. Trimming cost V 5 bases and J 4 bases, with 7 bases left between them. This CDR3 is CATSALTTGELFF. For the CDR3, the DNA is TGTGCCACCAGTGCGTTGACCACCGGGGAGCTGTTTTTT.

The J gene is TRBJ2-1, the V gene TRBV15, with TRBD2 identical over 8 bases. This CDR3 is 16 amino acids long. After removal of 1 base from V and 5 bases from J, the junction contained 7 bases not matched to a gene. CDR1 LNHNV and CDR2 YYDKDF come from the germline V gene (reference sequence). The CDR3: CATSRGAGGRDNEQFF. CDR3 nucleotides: TGTGCCACCAGCAGAGGGGCGGGAGGTAGGGACAATGAGCAGTTCTTC.